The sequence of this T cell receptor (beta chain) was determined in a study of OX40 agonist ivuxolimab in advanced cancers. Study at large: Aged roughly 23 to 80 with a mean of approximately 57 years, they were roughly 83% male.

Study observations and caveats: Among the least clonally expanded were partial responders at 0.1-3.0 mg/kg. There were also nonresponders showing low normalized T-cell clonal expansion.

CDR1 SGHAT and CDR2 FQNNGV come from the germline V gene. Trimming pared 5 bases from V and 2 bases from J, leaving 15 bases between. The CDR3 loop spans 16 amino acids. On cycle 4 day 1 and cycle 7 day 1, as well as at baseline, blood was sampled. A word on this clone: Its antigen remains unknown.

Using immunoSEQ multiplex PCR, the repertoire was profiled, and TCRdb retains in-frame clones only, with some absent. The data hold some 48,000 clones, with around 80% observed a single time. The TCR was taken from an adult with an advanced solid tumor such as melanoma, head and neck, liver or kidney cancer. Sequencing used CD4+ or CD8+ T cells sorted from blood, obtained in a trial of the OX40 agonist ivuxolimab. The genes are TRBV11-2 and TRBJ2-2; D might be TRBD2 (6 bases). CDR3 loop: CASSPRRDHNTGELFF. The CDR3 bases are TGTGCCAGCAGCCCGAGGAGGGACCATAACACCGGGGAGCTGTTTTTT.